This T cell receptor (beta chain) originates from a study of blood T cell repertoires in COVID-19. Clones were sequenced by immunoSEQ multiplex PCR, and TCRdb holds only the in-frame ones, with some missing. The profile shows 400,000 to 450,000 clones, approximately 90% of them singletons. The sequencing sample was made of peripheral blood. The receptor was isolated from a woman aged 45 to 65 with COVID-19, enrolled during active disease.

The chain's CDR3 is CSARTAVEAFF. The CDR3 DNA reads as TGCAGCGCCAGGACAGCAGTCGAAGCTTTCTTT. The V gene is TRBV29-1, the J gene TRBJ1-1, with D perhaps matching TRBD1 (6 bases). Trimming shortened V by 7 bases and J by 8 bases, and 14 bases separated the two germline ends. The CDR3 covers 11 residues. In germline, CDR1 is SQVTM, CDR2 ANQGSEA.